This entry is about one T cell receptor (beta chain). This record comes from a study of blood T cell repertoires in COVID-19. Germline assignment: CDR1 SGDLS and CDR2 YYNGEE. V lost 4 bases and J 2 bases, leaving 9 bases between the germline ends. CDR3 length: 13 residues. The assay was immunoSEQ multiplex PCR, and TCRdb's table has in-frame clones only and misses some. This sample yields about 34,000 clones, of which 90% to 95% are seen a single time; around two fifths belongs to the top ten. This TCR came from a man aged 55 to 70 with active or convalescent COVID-19. Sequences were obtained from peripheral blood. The chain combines TRBV9 with TRBJ1-1, with no clear D. The CDR3 DNA reads TGTGCCAGCAGCAGAGGAGGAAACACTGAAGCTTTCTTT. It translates to CASSRGGNTEAFF.